This TCR beta chain was found in a study of T cell responses to AZD1222 COVID-19 vaccine. Study-wide background: Pooling of second doses given at about 4 or about 12 weeks was done.

Here immunoSEQ multiplex PCR was the method, and the copy in TCRdb shows in-frame clones only, minus some. The data contain roughly 50,000 clones, over 65% of them singletons. The V gene's germline CDR1 is SEHNR and CDR2 FQNEAQ (reference sequence). The V end was cut by 5 bases, the J end by 8 bases, with 7 bases between. The length of the CDR3 is 11 residues. With regard to this clone: Its specificity is not known.

General study findings and limits: Nearly half of spike-specific TCRs reportedly target unmutated variant regions. Donors in the cohort were predominantly white British and more often female, and clonal diversity was possibly underestimated. Just a handful of AZD1222 recipients tested seropositive at baseline.

The receptor's source is an adult in good health. Material: peripheral blood, obtained on day 0 of AZD1222 vaccination. This chain connects TRBV7-9 to TRBJ2-1, with D perhaps TRBD2 (6 bases). CDR3: CASSPGDEQFF. In DNA, the CDR3 is TGTGCCAGCAGCCCGGGAGATGAGCAGTTCTTC.